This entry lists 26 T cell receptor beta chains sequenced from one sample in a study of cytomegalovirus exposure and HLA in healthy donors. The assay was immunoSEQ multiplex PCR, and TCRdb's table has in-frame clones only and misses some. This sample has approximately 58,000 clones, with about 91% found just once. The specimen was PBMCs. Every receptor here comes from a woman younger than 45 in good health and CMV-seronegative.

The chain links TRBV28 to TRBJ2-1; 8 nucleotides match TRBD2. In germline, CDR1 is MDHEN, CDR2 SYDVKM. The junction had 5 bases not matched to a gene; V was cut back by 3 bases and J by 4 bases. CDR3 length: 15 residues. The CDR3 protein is CASSFSASGYNEQFF. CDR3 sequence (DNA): TGTGCCAGCAGTTTCTCGGCTAGCGGGTACAATGAGCAGTTCTTC.

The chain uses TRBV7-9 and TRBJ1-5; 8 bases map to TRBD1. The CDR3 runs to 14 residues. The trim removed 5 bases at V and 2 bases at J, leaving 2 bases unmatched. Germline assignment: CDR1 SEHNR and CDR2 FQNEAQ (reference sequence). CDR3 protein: CASSKQGGNQPQHF. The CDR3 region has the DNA TGTGCCAGCAGCAAACAGGGGGGCAATCAGCCCCAGCATTTT.

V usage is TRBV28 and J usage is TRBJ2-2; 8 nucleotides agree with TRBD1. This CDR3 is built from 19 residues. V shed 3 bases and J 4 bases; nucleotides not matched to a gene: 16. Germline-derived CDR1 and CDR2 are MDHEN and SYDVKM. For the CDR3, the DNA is TGTGCCAGCAGTTTTGAACGCACCAGGGGGCGTCCGGGCACCGGGGAGCTGTTTTTT. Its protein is CASSFERTRGRPGTGELFF. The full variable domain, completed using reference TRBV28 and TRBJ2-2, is DVKVTQSSRYLVKRTGEKVFLECVQDMDHENMFWYRQDPGLGLRLIYFSYDVKMKEKGDIPEGYSVSREKKERFSLILESASTNQTSMYLCASSFERTRGRPGTGELFFGEGSRLTVL.

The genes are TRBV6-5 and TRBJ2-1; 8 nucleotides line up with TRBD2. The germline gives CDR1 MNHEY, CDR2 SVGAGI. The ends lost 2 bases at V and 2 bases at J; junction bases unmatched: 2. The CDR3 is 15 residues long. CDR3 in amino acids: CASSYAAGAYNEQFF. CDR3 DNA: TGTGCCAGCAGTTACGCAGCGGGGGCCTACAATGAGCAGTTCTTC.

CDR3 DNA: TGCGCCAGCAGTGAGCGGGGGACGGAGACCCAGTACTTC. As protein: CASSERGTETQYF. The chain couples TRBV10-1 to TRBJ2-5; D possibly corresponds to TRBD2 (6 bases). Trimming removed 2 bases at V and 5 bases at J, with 9 bases between. CDR1 and CDR2 (germline): WNHNN, SYGVQD (reference sequence). This CDR3 comprises 13 residues.

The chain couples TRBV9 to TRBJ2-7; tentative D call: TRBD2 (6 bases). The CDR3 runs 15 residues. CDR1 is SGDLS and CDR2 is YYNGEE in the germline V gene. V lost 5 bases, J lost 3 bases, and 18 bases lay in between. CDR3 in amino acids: CASRRRADYSYEQYF. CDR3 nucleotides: TGTGCCAGCAGGCGGAGGGCGGACTACAGCTACGAGCAGTACTTC.

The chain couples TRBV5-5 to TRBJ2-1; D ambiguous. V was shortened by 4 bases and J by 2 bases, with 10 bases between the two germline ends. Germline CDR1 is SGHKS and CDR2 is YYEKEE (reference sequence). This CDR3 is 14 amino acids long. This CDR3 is CASSQNSAYNEQFF. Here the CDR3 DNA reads TGTGCCAGCAGCCAAAACAGTGCCTACAATGAGCAGTTCTTC.

CDR3 coding DNA: TGTGCTAGTGGTTCTGGACTGAGCACAGATACGCAGTATTTT. This sequence encodes CASGSGLSTDTQYF. The chain couples TRBV12-5 to TRBJ2-3; maybe TRBD2 (5 bases). Germline values: CDR1 LGHNT, CDR2 FRNRAP. Trimming left V 4 bases short and J 0 bases short, with 8 bases between. The CDR3 consists of 14 residues.

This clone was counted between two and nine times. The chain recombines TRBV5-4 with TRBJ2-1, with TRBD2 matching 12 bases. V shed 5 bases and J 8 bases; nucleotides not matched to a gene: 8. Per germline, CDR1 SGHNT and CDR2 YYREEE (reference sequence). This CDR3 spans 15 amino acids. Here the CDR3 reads CASRRLAGEVDEQFF. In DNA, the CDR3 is TGTGCCAGCAGAAGACTAGCGGGAGAAGTAGATGAGCAGTTCTTC.

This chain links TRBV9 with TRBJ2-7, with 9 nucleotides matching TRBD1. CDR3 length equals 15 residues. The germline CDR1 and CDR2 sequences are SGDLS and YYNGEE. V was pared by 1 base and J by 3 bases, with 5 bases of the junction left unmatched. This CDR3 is CASSVTGGDHYEQYF. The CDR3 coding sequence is TGTGCCAGCAGCGTAACAGGGGGCGATCACTACGAGCAGTACTTC.

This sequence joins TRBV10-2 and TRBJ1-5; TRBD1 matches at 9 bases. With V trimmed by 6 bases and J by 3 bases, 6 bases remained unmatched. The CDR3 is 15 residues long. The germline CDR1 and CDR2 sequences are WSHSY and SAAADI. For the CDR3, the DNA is TGCGCCAGCAGATTGACAGGGGGTAACAATCAGCCCCAGCATTTT. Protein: CASRLTGGNNQPQHF.

CDR3 loop: CASSVTGFSGNTIYF. For the CDR3, the DNA is TGTGCCAGCAGCGTAACAGGGTTCTCTGGAAACACCATATATTTT. V is TRBV9 and J is TRBJ1-3; a possible D gene is TRBD1 (6 bases). V was pared by 1 base and J by 0 bases, with 8 bases between. Germline CDR1 and CDR2: SGDLS and YYNGEE. The CDR3 has 15 residues.

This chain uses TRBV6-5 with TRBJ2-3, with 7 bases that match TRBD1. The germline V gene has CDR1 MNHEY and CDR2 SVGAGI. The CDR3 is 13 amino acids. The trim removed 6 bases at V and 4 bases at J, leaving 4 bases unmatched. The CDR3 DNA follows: TGTGCCAGCAGGAGACAGGGCGCAGATACGCAGTATTTT. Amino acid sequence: CASRRQGADTQYF.

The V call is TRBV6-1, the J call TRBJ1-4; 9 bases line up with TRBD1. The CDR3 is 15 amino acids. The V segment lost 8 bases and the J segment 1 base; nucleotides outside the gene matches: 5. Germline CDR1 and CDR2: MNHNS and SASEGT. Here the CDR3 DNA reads TGTGCCAGCGGCGACAGGGGGAAAACTAATGAAAAACTGTTTTTT. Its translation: CASGDRGKTNEKLFF.

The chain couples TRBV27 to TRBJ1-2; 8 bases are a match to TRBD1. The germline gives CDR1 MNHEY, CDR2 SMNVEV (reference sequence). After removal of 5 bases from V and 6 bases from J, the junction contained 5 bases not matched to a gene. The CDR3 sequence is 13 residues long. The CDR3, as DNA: TGTGCCAGCAGTCAGGGGGCAGCGGATGGCTACACCTTC. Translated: CASSQGAADGYTF.

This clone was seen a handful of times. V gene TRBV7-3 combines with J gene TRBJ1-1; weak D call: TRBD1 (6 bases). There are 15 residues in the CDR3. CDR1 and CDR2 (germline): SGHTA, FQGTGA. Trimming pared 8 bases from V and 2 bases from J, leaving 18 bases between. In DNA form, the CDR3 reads TGTGCCAGCTCAACGGACAGTTACCAAAACACTGAAGCTTTCTTT. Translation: CASSTDSYQNTEAFF.

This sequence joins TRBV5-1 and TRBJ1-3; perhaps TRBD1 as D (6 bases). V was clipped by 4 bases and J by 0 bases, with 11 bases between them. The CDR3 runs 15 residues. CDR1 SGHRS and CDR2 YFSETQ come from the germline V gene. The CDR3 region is CASSIGQSSGNTIYF. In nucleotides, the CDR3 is TGCGCCAGCAGCATAGGACAGAGCTCTGGAAACACCATATATTTT. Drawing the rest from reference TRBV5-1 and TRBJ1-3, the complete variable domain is KAGVTQTPRYLIKTRGQQVTLSCSPISGHRSVSWYQQTPGQGLQFLFEYFSETQRNKGNFPGRFSGRQFSNSRSEMNVSTLELGDSALYLCASSIGQSSGNTIYFGEGSWLTVV.

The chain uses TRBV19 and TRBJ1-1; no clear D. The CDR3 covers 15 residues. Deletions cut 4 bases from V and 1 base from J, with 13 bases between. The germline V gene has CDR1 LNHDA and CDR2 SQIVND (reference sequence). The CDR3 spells CASSTRPGSNTEAFF. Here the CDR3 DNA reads TGTGCCAGTAGTACCCGCCCCGGGTCGAACACTGAAGCTTTCTTT.

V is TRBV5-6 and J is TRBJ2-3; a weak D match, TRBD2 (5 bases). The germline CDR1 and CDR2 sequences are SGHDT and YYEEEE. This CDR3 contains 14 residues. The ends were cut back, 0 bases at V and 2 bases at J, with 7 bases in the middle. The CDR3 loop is CASSLVGITDTQYF. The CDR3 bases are TGTGCCAGCAGCTTGGTCGGGATCACAGATACGCAGTATTTT. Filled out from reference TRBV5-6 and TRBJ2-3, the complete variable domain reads DAGVTQSPTHLIKTRGQQVTLRCSPKSGHDTVSWYQQALGQGPQFIFQYYEEEERQRGNFPDRFSGHQFPNYSSELNVNALLLGDSALYLCASSLVGITDTQYFGPGTRLTVL.

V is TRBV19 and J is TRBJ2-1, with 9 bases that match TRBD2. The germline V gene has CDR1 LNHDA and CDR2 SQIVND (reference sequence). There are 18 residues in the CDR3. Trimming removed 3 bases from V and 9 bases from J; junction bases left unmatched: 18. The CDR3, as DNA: TGTGCCAGTAGTATTTTTTCGGCGGGAGGGTCCTCACACAGTGAGCAGTTCTTC. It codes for CASSIFSAGGSSHSEQFF.

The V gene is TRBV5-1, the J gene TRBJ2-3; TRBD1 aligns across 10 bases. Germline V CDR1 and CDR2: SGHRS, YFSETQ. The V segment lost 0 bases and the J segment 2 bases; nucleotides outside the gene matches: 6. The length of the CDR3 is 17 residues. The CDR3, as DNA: TGCGCCAGCAGCTTGGCCGGGACAGGGGACTACACAGATACGCAGTATTTT. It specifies CASSLAGTGDYTDTQYF.

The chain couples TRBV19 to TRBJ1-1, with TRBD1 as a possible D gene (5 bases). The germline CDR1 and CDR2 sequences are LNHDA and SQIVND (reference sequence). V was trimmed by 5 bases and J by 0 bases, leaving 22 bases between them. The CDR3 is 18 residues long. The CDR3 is CASSWTTSPREVNTEAFF. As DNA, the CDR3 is TGTGCCAGTAGTTGGACAACTTCTCCTCGGGAGGTGAACACTGAAGCTTTCTTT.

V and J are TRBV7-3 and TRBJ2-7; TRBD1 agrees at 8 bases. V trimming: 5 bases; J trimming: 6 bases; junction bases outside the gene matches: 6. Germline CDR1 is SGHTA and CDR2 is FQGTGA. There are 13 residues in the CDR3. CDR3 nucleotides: TGTGCCAGCAGCCCACAGGGGGTGGGCGAGCAGTACTTC. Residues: CASSPQGVGEQYF.

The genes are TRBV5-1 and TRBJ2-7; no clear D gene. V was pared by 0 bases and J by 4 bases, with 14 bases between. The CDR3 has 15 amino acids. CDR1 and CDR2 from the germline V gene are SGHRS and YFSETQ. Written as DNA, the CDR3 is TGCGCCAGCAGCTTGGATGGAGCCGGATTATACGAGCAGTACTTC. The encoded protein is CASSLDGAGLYEQYF.

The chain's CDR3 is CASSPDSGTLNYGYTF. The CDR3 coding sequence is TGTGCCAGCTCACCGGATTCCGGGACACTTAACTATGGCTACACCTTC. The J gene is TRBJ1-2, the V gene TRBV18; the D gene is possibly TRBD1 (6 bases). The germline CDR1 and CDR2 sequences are KGHSH and LQKENI. V lost 3 bases and J 1 base, leaving 15 bases between the germline ends. CDR3 length: 16 residues.

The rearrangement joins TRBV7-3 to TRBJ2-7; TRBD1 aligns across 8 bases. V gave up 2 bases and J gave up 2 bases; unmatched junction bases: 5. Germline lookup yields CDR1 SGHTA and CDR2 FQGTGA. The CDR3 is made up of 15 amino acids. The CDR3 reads CASSLAGTGTYEQYF. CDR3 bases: TGTGCCAGCAGCTTAGCCGGGACAGGAACCTACGAGCAGTACTTC. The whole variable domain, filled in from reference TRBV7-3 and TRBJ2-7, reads GAGVSQTPSNKVTEKGKYVELRCDPISGHTALYWYRQSLGQGPEFLIYFQGTGAADDSGLPNDRFFAVRPEGSVSTLKIQRTERGDSAVYLCASSLAGTGTYEQYFGPGTRLTVT.